The clone carrying this T cell receptor beta chain has a single count. These data originate in a study of T cell responses to AZD1222 COVID-19 vaccine. Here immunoSEQ multiplex PCR was the method, and the copy in TCRdb shows in-frame clones only, minus some. Here the sample spans 200,000 or so clones, roughly 91% being singletons. Looked up from germline, CDR1 is LNHDA and CDR2 is SQIVND (reference sequence). This CDR3 spans 12 amino acids. V was pared by 5 bases and J by 4 bases, with 8 bases between. This chain links TRBV19 with TRBJ1-2; unclear D gene. The starting material was peripheral blood, obtained on day 0 of MenACWY control vaccination. The TCR sequence derives from an adult in good health. CDR3 nucleotides: TGTGCCAGTAGTGCCGGGTTCTATGGCTACACCTTC. Translation: CASSAGFYGYTF.